The T cell receptor (beta chain) under discussion was sequenced for a study of cytomegalovirus exposure and HLA in healthy donors. The germline CDR1 and CDR2 sequences are GTSNPN and SVGIG (reference sequence). V lost 4 bases and J 3 bases, leaving 13 bases between the germline ends. The CDR3 spans 14 residues. 60 Vbeta and 13 Jbeta primers were used in PCR. Libraries were prepared by immunoSEQ multiplex PCR; TCRdb keeps only in-frame clonotypes and omits some of them. This table holds tens of thousands of clones, approximately 70% found once. The sequenced sample was PBMCs. This TCR was recovered from a man aged 25-45 years in good health and CMV-seronegative. The chain has TRBV30 and TRBJ1-3; D is possibly TRBD1 (5 bases). The CDR3 sequence: CAWNSGAYGNTIYF. The CDR3 nucleotides are TGTGCCTGGAATAGTGGGGCGTATGGAAACACCATATATTTT.